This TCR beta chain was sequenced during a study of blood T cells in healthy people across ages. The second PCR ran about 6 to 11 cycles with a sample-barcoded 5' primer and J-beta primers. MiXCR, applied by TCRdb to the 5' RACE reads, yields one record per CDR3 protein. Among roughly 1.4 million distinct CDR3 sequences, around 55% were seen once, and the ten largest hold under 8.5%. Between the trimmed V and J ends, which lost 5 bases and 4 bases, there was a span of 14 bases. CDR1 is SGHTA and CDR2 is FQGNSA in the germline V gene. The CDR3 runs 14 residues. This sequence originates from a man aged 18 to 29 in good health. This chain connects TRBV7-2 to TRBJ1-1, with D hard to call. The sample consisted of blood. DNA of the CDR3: TGTGCCAGCAGCAAAACGACCCTTGTCACTGAAGCTTTCTTT. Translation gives CASSKTTLVTEAFF.